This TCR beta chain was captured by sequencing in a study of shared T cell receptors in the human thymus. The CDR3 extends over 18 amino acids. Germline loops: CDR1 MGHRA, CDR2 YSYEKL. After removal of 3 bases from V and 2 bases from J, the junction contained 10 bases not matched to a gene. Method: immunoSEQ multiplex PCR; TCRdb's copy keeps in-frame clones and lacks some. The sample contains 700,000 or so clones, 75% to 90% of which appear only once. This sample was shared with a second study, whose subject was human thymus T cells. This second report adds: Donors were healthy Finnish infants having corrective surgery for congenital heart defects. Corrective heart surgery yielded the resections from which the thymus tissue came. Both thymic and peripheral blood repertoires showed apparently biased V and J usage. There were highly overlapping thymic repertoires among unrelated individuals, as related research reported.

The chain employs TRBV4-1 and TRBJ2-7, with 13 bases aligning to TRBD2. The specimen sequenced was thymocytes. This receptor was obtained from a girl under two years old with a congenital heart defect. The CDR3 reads CASSQDSTSGGSPYEQYF. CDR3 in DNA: TGCGCCAGCAGCCAGGACTCGACTAGCGGGGGGAGTCCCTACGAGCAGTACTTC.